This TCR beta chain was identified in a study of blood T cell repertoires in COVID-19. Germline V gene lookup returns CDR1 SGHRS and CDR2 YFSETQ. Unmatched junction bases numbered 6, after V lost 0 bases and J lost 0 bases. This CDR3 region has 17 residues. In the source study's methods: Researchers report that nucleated cell counts were estimated from reference gene primer amplification. TCRdb keeps only in-frame clones here, not all; method: immunoSEQ multiplex PCR. D and trimming come from the DNA, and the V and J calls and clone size come from that table. The sample has under 200,000 clones, roughly 78% seen once.

Sequencing was done on a sample of peripheral blood. The chain recombines TRBV5-1 with TRBJ2-1; 7 positions agree with TRBD1. This sequence was found in a man in his sixties or seventies with active or convalescent COVID-19. This CDR3 is CASSLVGTASSYNEQFF. The CDR3 DNA reads TGCGCCAGCAGCTTGGTTGGGACAGCGAGCTCCTACAATGAGCAGTTCTTC.